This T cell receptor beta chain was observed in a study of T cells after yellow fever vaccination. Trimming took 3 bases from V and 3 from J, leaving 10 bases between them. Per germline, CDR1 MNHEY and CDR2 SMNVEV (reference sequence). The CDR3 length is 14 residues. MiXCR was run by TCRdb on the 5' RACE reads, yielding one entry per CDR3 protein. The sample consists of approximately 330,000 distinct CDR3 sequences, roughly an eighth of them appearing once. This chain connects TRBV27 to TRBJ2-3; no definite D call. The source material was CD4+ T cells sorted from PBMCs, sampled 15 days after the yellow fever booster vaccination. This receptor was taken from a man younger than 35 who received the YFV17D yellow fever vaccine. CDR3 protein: CASSFFAGTDTQYF. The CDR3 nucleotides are TGTGCCAGCAGTTTTTTCGCAGGAACAGATACGCAGTATTTT.